One sample yielded the 6 T cell receptor beta chains listed below, sequenced in a study of monozygotic twins with inflammatory bowel disease. Each CDR3 protein gets one entry in TCRdb, which reprocessed the 5' RACE reads and gives no DNA. The repertoire table contains nearly 450,000 distinct CDR3 sequences. What was sequenced was blood. These TCRs come from a human donor with ulcerative colitis or Crohn's disease, or a healthy co-twin of an affected twin (not recorded which).

The chain carries TRBV7-2 and TRBJ1-5; TCRdb reports TRBD1, a call that lacks DNA to check it against. The CDR3 contains 13 residues. Germline assignment: CDR1 SGHTA and CDR2 FQGNSA. The CDR3 reads CASNVGRGQPQHF.

The chain is built from TRBV28 and TRBJ2-1; checking the TCRdb D call of TRBD2 is not possible without DNA. Per germline, CDR1 MDHEN and CDR2 SYDVKM. The CDR3 is 17 residues long. The CDR3 reads CASSPPTSSSSYNEQFF. Together with reference TRBV28 and TRBJ2-1, the CDR3 gives the full variable domain: DVKVTQSSRYLVKRTGEKVFLECVQDMDHENMFWYRQDPGLGLRLIYFSYDVKMKEKGDIPEGYSVSREKKERFSLILESASTNQTSMYLCASSPPTSSSSYNEQFFGPGTRLTVL.

V usage is TRBV5-5 and J usage is TRBJ2-2; TCRdb outputs TRBD1, but without DNA this stays unchecked. The length of the CDR3 is 15 residues. Germline CDR1 reads SGHKS; CDR2 reads YYEKEE (reference sequence). CDR3: CASSFDGTPTGELFF.

The gene calls are TRBV12-3 or TRBV12-4 and TRBJ1-5. The CDR3 is 14 residues long. CDR3 protein: CASSLADQNQPQHF.

The V gene is TRBV10-3, the J gene TRBJ2-7; TCRdb's assignment of TRBD1 cannot be checked, as there is no DNA. CDR1 is ENHRY and CDR2 is SYGVKD in the germline V gene. The CDR3 loop spans 13 amino acids. Here the CDR3 reads CAISPDRTYEQYF.

This chain connects TRBV20-1 to TRBJ2-7; TCRdb's assignment of TRBD2 cannot be checked, as there is no DNA. The length of the CDR3 is 15 residues. Germline V gene lookup returns CDR1 DFQATT and CDR2 SNEGSKA (reference sequence). This chain's CDR3 is CSARAPVLAPYEQYF.